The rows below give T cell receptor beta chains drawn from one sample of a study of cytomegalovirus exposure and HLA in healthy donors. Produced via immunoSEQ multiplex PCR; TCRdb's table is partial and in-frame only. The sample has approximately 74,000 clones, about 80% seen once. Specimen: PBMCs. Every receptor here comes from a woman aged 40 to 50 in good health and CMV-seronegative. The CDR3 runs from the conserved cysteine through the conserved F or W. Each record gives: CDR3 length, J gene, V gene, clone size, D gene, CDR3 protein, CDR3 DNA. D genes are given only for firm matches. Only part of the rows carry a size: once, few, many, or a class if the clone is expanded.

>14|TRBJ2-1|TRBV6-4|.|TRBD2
CASSGAGETAEQFF
TGTGCCAGCAGTGGTGCGGGAGAAACTGCTGAGCAGTTCTTC
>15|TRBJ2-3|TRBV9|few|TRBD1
CASSPHRTGLDTQYF
TGTGCCAGCAGCCCCCACCGGACAGGGCTAGATACGCAGTATTTT
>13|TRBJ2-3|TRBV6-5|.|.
CASSFGRGDTQYF
TGTGCCAGCAGTTTTGGTCGGGGAGATACGCAGTATTTT
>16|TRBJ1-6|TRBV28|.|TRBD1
CASSLTGQGWNSPLHF
TGTGCCAGCAGTTTAACGGGACAGGGTTGGAATTCACCCCTCCACTTT
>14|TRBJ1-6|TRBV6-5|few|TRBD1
CASSTDRGNSPLHF
TGTGCCAGCAGTACCGACAGGGGGAATTCACCCCTCCACTTT
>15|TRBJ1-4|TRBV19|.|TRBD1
CASSRDRDGNEKLFF
TGTGCCAGTAGTAGGGACAGGGATGGGAATGAAAAACTGTTTTTT
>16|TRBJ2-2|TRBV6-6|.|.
CASSLLQGDGTGELFF
TGTGCCAGCAGTTTATTACAGGGTGACGGCACCGGGGAGCTGTTTTTT
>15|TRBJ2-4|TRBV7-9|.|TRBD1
CASSGQGGSKNIQYF
TGTGCCAGCTCTGGACAGGGGGGTTCCAAAAACATTCAGTACTTC
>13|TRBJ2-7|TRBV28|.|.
CASSPPASREQYF
TGTGCCAGCAGTCCCCCGGCTAGCCGTGAGCAGTACTTC
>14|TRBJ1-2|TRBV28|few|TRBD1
CASRVVTGGGGYTF
TGTGCCAGCAGGGTCGTCACAGGGGGTGGTGGCTACACCTTC